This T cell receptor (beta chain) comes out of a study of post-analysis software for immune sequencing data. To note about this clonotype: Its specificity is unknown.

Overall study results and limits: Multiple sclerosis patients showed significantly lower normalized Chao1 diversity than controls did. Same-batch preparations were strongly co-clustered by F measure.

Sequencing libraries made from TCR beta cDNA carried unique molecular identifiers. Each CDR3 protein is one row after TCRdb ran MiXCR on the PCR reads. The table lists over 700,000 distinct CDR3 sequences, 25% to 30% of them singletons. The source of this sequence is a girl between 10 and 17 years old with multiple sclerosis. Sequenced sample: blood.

The CDR3 DNA sequence: TGTGCCACCGATACGCAGTATTTT. Amino acid sequence: CATDTQYF. This chain links TRBV7-2 with TRBJ2-3, with no clear D. The ends were cut back, 10 bases at V and 6 bases at J, with 2 bases in the middle. CDR1 and CDR2 from the germline V gene are SGHTA and FQGNSA. This CDR3 is built from 8 residues.